The rows below give T cell receptor beta chains drawn from one sample of a study of blood T cell repertoires in COVID-19. Sequenced by immunoSEQ multiplex PCR; TCRdb stores in-frame clones only, minus some. The sample lists some 240,000 clones, about 86% occurring once. Sequencing input: PBMCs or T cells enriched from blood (not recorded which). Receptor source: a woman aged 40 to 50 with acute COVID-19. CDR3s include the opening cysteine and the closing phenylalanine or tryptophan. Fields, in order: clone size, V gene, D gene, J gene, CDR3 DNA, CDR3 protein. D genes are given only for firm matches. The listing skips clone size in some rows; elsewhere it reads once, few, many or a size class.

NA	TRBV29-1	TRBD1	TRBJ2-3	TGCAGCGTTCGGGACAGGGGCCCAGATACGCAGTATTTT	CSVRDRGPDTQYF
NA	TRBV6-5	TRBD1	TRBJ2-7	TGTGCCAGCAGAAAGGACAGGTCTTTTTTAGGGGAGCAGTACTTC	CASRKDRSFLGEQYF
few	TRBV6-1	TRBD1	TRBJ2-7	TGTGCCAGCAGTGAACACAGGGGTTTCGAGCAGTACTTC	CASSEHRGFEQYF
NA	TRBV5-6	NA	TRBJ2-7	TGTGCCAGCAGCACACCCCAAAGGGGGGGCGAGCAGTACTTC	CASSTPQRGGEQYF
NA	TRBV12-3/TRBV12-4	NA	TRBJ1-2	TGTGCCACCCAGGGCGTTTATGGCTACACCTTC	CATQGVYGYTF
NA	TRBV9	NA	TRBJ2-7	TGTGCCAGCAGCGCTATTATCAGGTCAAGAACCTACGAGCAGTACTTC	CASSAIIRSRTYEQYF
NA	TRBV2	NA	TRBJ2-2	TGTGCCAGTGCCCTGAGGACACCCGGGGAGCTGTTTTTT	CASALRTPGELFF
once	TRBV5-4	TRBD1	TRBJ1-1	TGTGCCAGCAGATTGGGGACAGGGGGGATGAACACTGAAGCTTTCTTT	CASRLGTGGMNTEAFF
NA	TRBV20-1	TRBD2	TRBJ2-1	TGCAGTGCTAGTTATACCGGGACTAGCGGTATCGATGAGCAGTTCTTC	CSASYTGTSGIDEQFF
NA	TRBV24-1	TRBD2	TRBJ2-7	TGTGCCACCAGTGATTTGCGAGCGGGAGAGTACGAGCAGTACTTC	CATSDLRAGEYEQYF
NA	TRBV7-8	NA	TRBJ2-7	TGTGCCAGCACCCGTTTTCGTAGCGGAGCCTACGAGCAGTACTTC	CASTRFRSGAYEQYF
NA	TRBV10-1	TRBD2	TRBJ2-3	TGCGCCAGCAGTGATGGGACTAGTGGAGCAGATACGCAGTATTTT	CASSDGTSGADTQYF
NA	TRBV5-4	NA	TRBJ2-7	TGTGCCAGCAGCTTGTGGAGGGCCGGCTCCTACGAGCAGTACTTC	CASSLWRAGSYEQYF
NA	TRBV15	NA	TRBJ1-1	TGTGCCACCAGCAGGAACAGGAGAATGAACACTGAAGCTTTCTTT	CATSRNRRMNTEAFF
NA	TRBV9	TRBD1	TRBJ2-7	TGTGCCAGCAGCGAAACAGGGGTGGGATCGGGAGAGCAGTACTTC	CASSETGVGSGEQYF
NA	TRBV6-5	NA	TRBJ2-5	TGTGCCAGCAGGAGGACGGGACAAGAGACCCAGTACTTC	CASRRTGQETQYF
once	TRBV3-1/TRBV3-2	NA	TRBJ1-2	TGTGCCAGCAGCCAAGGCAAAGGGAGCTATGGCTACACCTTC	CASSQGKGSYGYTF
NA	TRBV5-1	NA	TRBJ2-7	TGCGCCAGCAGCTTGGTGGGGGGTGGTGACGAGCAGTACTTC	CASSLVGGGDEQYF
NA	TRBV18	TRBD1	TRBJ2-3	TGTGCCAGCTCACCTCTCTGGGGACAGGTCCGCACAGATACGCAGTATTTT	CASSPLWGQVRTDTQYF
NA	TRBV2	TRBD1	TRBJ2-7	TGTGCCAGCAGCCCCACCCTCCCGGGACAGGGGACCTACGAGCAGTACTTC	CASSPTLPGQGTYEQYF
NA	TRBV29-1	TRBD2	TRBJ2-1	TGCAGCGTTGTCAAGCGGGAGATATACAATGAGCAGTTCTTC	CSVVKREIYNEQFF
NA	TRBV7-9	TRBD2	TRBJ2-1	TGTGCCACCGACGGGACTAGCGGATACAATGAGCAGTTCTTC	CATDGTSGYNEQFF
NA	TRBV5-6	NA	TRBJ2-1	TGTGCCAGCAGCTTCACAAATGAGCAGTTCTTC	CASSFTNEQFF
NA	TRBV27	TRBD2	TRBJ2-1	TGTGCCAGCAGTTTAAAGGCGGGAGATTCCTACAATGAGCAGTTCTTC	CASSLKAGDSYNEQFF
NA	TRBV5-6	TRBD1	TRBJ2-1	TGTGCCAGCAGCTTCCGGACAGGGGGATACAATGAGCAGTTCTTC	CASSFRTGGYNEQFF
NA	TRBV3-1/TRBV3-2	TRBD1	TRBJ1-5	TGTGCCAGCAGCCAAGGGACAGGGGAGGATCAGCCCCAGCATTTT	CASSQGTGEDQPQHF
once	TRBV3-1/TRBV3-2	NA	TRBJ1-3	TGTGCCAGCAGCCAAATGTCGAGCTCTGGAAACACCATATATTTT	CASSQMSSSGNTIYF
few	TRBV6-4	NA	TRBJ2-2	TGTGCCAGCGCCTTAGAGTTCACCGGGGAGCTGTTTTTT	CASALEFTGELFF
NA	TRBV7-6	TRBD1	TRBJ1-1	TGTGCCAGCAGCTTAGGGACAGGCACTGAAGCTTTCTTT	CASSLGTGTEAFF
NA	TRBV7-9	NA	TRBJ2-2	TGTGCCAGCAGCCAAATCCGGGACACCGGGGAGCTGTTTTTT	CASSQIRDTGELFF
NA	TRBV4-1	TRBD1	TRBJ2-2	TGCGCCAGCAGCCGGGACAGGGTTCGGGAGCTGTTTTTT	CASSRDRVRELFF
NA	TRBV28	TRBD2	TRBJ2-7	TGTGCCAGCAGTTTACCGGTGGTAGGCGGGGGGGAGCAGTACTTC	CASSLPVVGGGEQYF
NA	TRBV5-1	TRBD2	TRBJ2-1	TGCGCCAGCAGCTGGGGGGGTCACAATGAGCAGTTCTTC	CASSWGGHNEQFF
NA	TRBV5-1	NA	TRBJ2-7	TGCGCCAGCAGCTTGGCCCTATATGAAGAGCAGTACTTC	CASSLALYEEQYF
NA	TRBV18	TRBD1	TRBJ2-6	TGTGCCAGCTCTAGACAGGGCCCTGGGGCCAACGTCCTGACTTTC	CASSRQGPGANVLTF
NA	TRBV5-1	TRBD2	TRBJ2-1	TGCGCCAGCAGCTCCCCTAGCGGGAGTTTCGATGAGCAGTTCTTC	CASSSPSGSFDEQFF
NA	TRBV24-1	TRBD1	TRBJ2-7	TGTGCCACCAGTGACCCCTTTGGACAGGGCGGCAACGAGCAGTACTTC	CATSDPFGQGGNEQYF
NA	TRBV11-3	NA	TRBJ1-6	TGTGCCAGCAGCTTAGATCCCCTTGGAGCACCCCTCCACTTT	CASSLDPLGAPLHF
NA	TRBV11-2	TRBD1	TRBJ2-7	TGTGCCAGCACAACAGGGGGTATCACCTACGAGCAGTACTTC	CASTTGGITYEQYF
NA	TRBV15	TRBD1	TRBJ1-6	TGTGCCACCAGCAGAGTACTAGCAGGGGGTAATTCACCCCTCCACTTT	CATSRVLAGGNSPLHF
NA	TRBV6-5	TRBD1	TRBJ1-1	TGTGCCAGCAGTTACGAACAGGGGTTTGAAGCTTTCTTT	CASSYEQGFEAFF
NA	TRBV7-3	TRBD2	TRBJ2-1	TGTGCCAGCAGCTACTCTAGCGGGGACATTTACAATGAGCAGTTCTTC	CASSYSSGDIYNEQFF
NA	TRBV14	NA	TRBJ1-5	TGTGCCAGCAGCCAAGAACCCCCCCGGGAGGGGAAGAGGAGCAATCAGCCCCAGCATTTT	CASSQEPPREGKRSNQPQHF
NA	TRBV18	TRBD2	TRBJ2-2	TGTGCCAGCTCACCCGGACTAGCGGAAACCGGGGAGCTGTTTTTT	CASSPGLAETGELFF
once	TRBV3-1/TRBV3-2	TRBD1	TRBJ1-4	TGTGCCAGCAGCCAAGGCGCCGGGACAGGGAGCGGCGAAAAACTGTTTTTT	CASSQGAGTGSGEKLFF
NA	TRBV27	NA	TRBJ1-6	TGTGCCAGTACAACAGCCAAGTCACCCCTCCACTTT	CASTTAKSPLHF
NA	TRBV4-1	TRBD2	TRBJ2-1	TGCGCCAGCAGCCAAGATATCGCGGGACTAGCAACAAGAGCTGAGCAGTTCTTC	CASSQDIAGLATRAEQFF
NA	TRBV4-1	TRBD1	TRBJ1-3	TGCGCCAGCAGCCAAGTACAGGGGATCTCTGGAAACACCATATATTTT	CASSQVQGISGNTIYF
NA	TRBV9	TRBD1	TRBJ2-2	TGTGCCAGCAGCCTCTCAGCAGGGGGCGCCGACACCGGGGAGCTGTTTTTT	CASSLSAGGADTGELFF
once	TRBV29-1	TRBD2	TRBJ2-7	TGCAGCGTTAGGCCTAGCGGGAGGTCTTACGAGCAGTACTTC	CSVRPSGRSYEQYF
once	TRBV27	NA	TRBJ2-3	TGTGCCAGCAACAATGTGAGGGCCAGCACAGATACGCAGTATTTT	CASNNVRASTDTQYF
few	TRBV7-3	NA	TRBJ1-6	TGTGCCAGCAGCCCCTTGGGCCAGGGGAATTCACCCCTCCACTTT	CASSPLGQGNSPLHF
NA	TRBV18	NA	TRBJ2-7	TGTGCCAGCTCACCCCAATCGGGGGGCGGCTACGAGCAGTACTTC	CASSPQSGGGYEQYF
NA	TRBV7-8	NA	TRBJ2-3	TGTGCCAGCAGCTTAGTAAGCGGCCATAGCACAGATACGCAGTATTTT	CASSLVSGHSTDTQYF
NA	TRBV6-5	TRBD1	TRBJ1-5	TGTGCCAGCAGTTACGCAGGGGGCGAAAATCAGCCCCAGCATTTT	CASSYAGGENQPQHF
NA	TRBV10-2	TRBD2	TRBJ2-7	TGCGCCAGCAGTGATCGTCGGGGGGAGGGGTCCTACGAGCAGTACTTC	CASSDRRGEGSYEQYF
NA	TRBV7-9	TRBD1	TRBJ1-1	TGTGCCAGCAGCTCGGGACAGCCCTTCATGAACACTGAAGCTTTCTTT	CASSSGQPFMNTEAFF
once	TRBV3-1/TRBV3-2	TRBD2	TRBJ2-3	TGTGCCAGCAGACCGACTACTAGCGGGAGGACAGATACGCAGTATTTT	CASRPTTSGRTDTQYF
NA	TRBV27	TRBD2	TRBJ2-7	TGTGCCAGCAGTCCCGGGACTAGCGAGGAATTTTCCTACGAGCAGTACTTC	CASSPGTSEEFSYEQYF